This T cell receptor beta chain originates from a study of vaccination effects on CD4 cells after COVID-19. For the study at large: Following the second dose by a median of 72 days, the post-vaccine samples were obtained.

Data came from immunoSEQ multiplex PCR; TCRdb stores just in-frame clones and leaves some out. The table includes 25,000 to 35,000 clones, roughly 76% detected once. ViraFEST expansion of antigen-specific CD4+ T cells with viral peptide pools preceded sequencing. Once cultured for roughly nine days, the cells underwent separation to obtain CD4+ T cells. Either the BNT162b2 or mRNA-1273 vaccine was given to participants in two doses. Prior SARS-CoV-2 infection was absent in the vaccine recipients, as shown by negative nucleocapsid antibodies. Half-medium changes using IL-2 medium occurred on days 3 and 7. Findings and caveats of the study: Both infection-induced and vaccine-induced clones contracted markedly at late post-vaccination timepoints.

The CDR3 has 15 amino acids. V was pared by 8 bases and J by 1 base, with 16 bases between. Germline values: CDR1 KGHSH, CDR2 LQKENI. Turning to this clone: The antigen is unknown.

The sequence was obtained from a human donor who received a COVID-19 vaccine. Some clones in this sample may be carry-over from other donors' samples. The sequencing used CD4+ T cells from PBMCs cultured with SARS-CoV-2 spike peptides, collected after COVID-19 vaccination. The V gene is TRBV18, the J gene TRBJ2-3; possible D gene TRBD2, 6 bases. The CDR3 loop is CASSGRAPGTDTQYF. For the CDR3, the DNA is TGTGCCAGCAGCGGGCGGGCGCCTGGCACAGATACGCAGTATTTT.